This T cell receptor (beta chain) was recovered during a study of T cell repertoires in cytomegalovirus infection. Study results and limitations: The ex vivo response was dominated by HLA-C-restricted CMV-specific TCR beta clonotypes.

Concerning this clonotype itself: Antigen: not known.

The CDR3 has 14 residues. V was trimmed by 8 bases and J by 8 bases, leaving 18 bases between them. From the reads, TCRdb called clonotypes with MiXCR, one entry per CDR3 protein. This table has 150,000 to 200,000 distinct CDR3 sequences, 8% to 10% appearing once. The clonotype was recovered from a human donor in good health (CMV status not recorded). Some clones in this sample may be carry-over from other donors' samples. The specimen was PBMCs. The J gene is TRBJ1-4, the V gene TRBV12-3 or TRBV12-4; possible D gene TRBD1, 5 bases. The CDR3 here is CASGAWGGPEKLFF. The DNA of the CDR3 is TGTGCCAGCGGGGCTTGGGGGGGACCCGAAAAACTGTTTTTT.